These T cell receptor beta chains were read from a single sample in a study of T cell changes during pregnancy in multiple sclerosis. Method: immunoSEQ multiplex PCR; TCRdb's copy keeps in-frame clones and lacks some. Here the sample spans about 89,000 clones, around 94% being singletons. The input for sequencing was peripheral blood, taken after pregnancy. The receptor set was obtained from a female donor in good health, enrolled as a control in a pregnancy study. CDR3s include the opening cysteine and the closing phenylalanine or tryptophan. D genes are given only for firm matches. Only some rows state a clone size, as once, few, many or a class for expanded clones.

TRBJ2-7	TRBV19	-	TRBD2	TGTGCCAGTAGTTTCCGCGCTAGCGGTAGAACATACGAGCAGTACTTC	CASSFRASGRTYEQYF
TRBJ2-3	TRBV6-1	-	-	TGTGCCAGCAGTTCTCAGTGGACAGATACGCAGTATTTT	CASSSQWTDTQYF
TRBJ2-1	TRBV5-1	-	-	TGCGCCAGCAGCTTGGAAACCCCACAAAATGAGCAGTTCTTC	CASSLETPQNEQFF
TRBJ1-5	TRBV4-2	-	-	TGTGCCAGCAGCCAAGACGCGCAGGGGAATCAGCCCCAGCATTTT	CASSQDAQGNQPQHF
TRBJ1-2	TRBV25-1	-	TRBD1	TGTGCCAGCAGTCGACAGGGGGCGCACACCTTC	CASSRQGAHTF
TRBJ1-2	TRBV5-1	-	TRBD1	TGCGCCAGCAGCCCGGACAGGGCTGGCTACACCTTC	CASSPDRAGYTF
TRBJ1-5	TRBV19	few	-	TGTGCCAGTAATAATCAGGGGAGCAATCAGCCCCAGCATTTT	CASNNQGSNQPQHF
TRBJ1-1	TRBV5-1	-	-	TGCGCCAGCAGCTTGGAAAACATGAACACTGAAGCTTTCTTT	CASSLENMNTEAFF
TRBJ2-6	TRBV14	-	-	TGTGCCAGCAGCCAAATTAATTCCCGGGGAGGTGTAATATCTGGGGCCAACGTCCTGACTTTC	CASSQINSRGGVISGANVLTF
TRBJ2-7	TRBV6-5	-	TRBD1	TGTGCCAGCAGTTACTCATACGGACAGGGAAACGAGCAGTACTTC	CASSYSYGQGNEQYF
TRBJ2-3	TRBV19	-	TRBD2	TGTGCCAGTAGTATTAGCGGGGCCCCAGATACGCAGTATTTT	CASSISGAPDTQYF
TRBJ2-5	TRBV6-5	-	-	TGTGCCAGCAGATACCAAGGAGCCCAGTACTTC	CASRYQGAQYF
TRBJ2-7	TRBV5-1	-	TRBD2	TGCGCCAGCAGCCTTCTAGCGGGAGGAGGCCCTTACGAGCAGTACTTC	CASSLLAGGGPYEQYF
TRBJ2-7	TRBV10-3	-	TRBD1	TGTGCCACGATCAAGGGGACAGGGGGAAGGTCCTACGAGCAGTACTTC	CATIKGTGGRSYEQYF
TRBJ2-4	TRBV19	-	TRBD1	TGTGCCAGTAGTATTCCCCCGACAGGGGGCAGAAACATTCAGTACTTC	CASSIPPTGGRNIQYF
TRBJ2-7	TRBV5-1	-	TRBD1	TGCGCCAGCAGCTTGGACGGGACAGGGACGTACGAGCAGTACTTC	CASSLDGTGTYEQYF
TRBJ2-3	TRBV11-2	-	TRBD2	TGTGCCAGCAGCCCCCGACTAGCGGGGACCACAGATACGCAGTATTTT	CASSPRLAGTTDTQYF
TRBJ2-7	TRBV10-3	once	TRBD2	TGTGCCATCAGTGGGACTAGCGGGGGGGGCTACGAGCAGTACTTC	CAISGTSGGGYEQYF
TRBJ2-7	TRBV4-2	-	-	TGTGCCAGCAGCCAAGGACAGGTGGACGAGCAGTACTTC	CASSQGQVDEQYF
TRBJ1-5	TRBV5-4	-	-	TGTGCCAGCAGCTTCGCACCGACTGATCAGCCCCAGCATTTT	CASSFAPTDQPQHF
TRBJ1-2	TRBV6-1	-	-	TGTGCCAGCACCGACCGGAGGAGCACTAACTATGGCTACACCTTC	CASTDRRSTNYGYTF